This TCR beta chain was captured in a study of a mutant IDH1 vaccine in newly diagnosed glioma. In the study overall: Treatment recipients were approximately 60% male and roughly 38% female, and their mean age was around 40 years. Those enrolled had earlier been treated with radiotherapy, temozolomide, or both, mostly both. Study outcomes and limitations: Pseudoprogression looked unconnected to shifts in top peripheral T cell clonotypes.

Germline V gene sequence: CDR1 WSHSY, CDR2 SAAADI. This CDR3 contains 13 residues. Deletions cut 6 bases from V and 5 bases from J, with 13 bases between. Method: immunoSEQ multiplex PCR; TCRdb's copy keeps in-frame clones and lacks some. In the table there are approximately 100,000 clones, roughly 89% of which are singletons. For this clone: Its antigen is not known. Other nucleotide sequences from this sample produce the same CDR3.

Sample time point: baseline, week 1 (first vaccination visit). Stated treatment: pre-vaccination baseline after standard-of-care therapy. The TCR was taken from a woman aged 45-59 years with glioma. The material was PBMCs, obtained from a glioma patient treated with radiotherapy, temozolomide or both. V gene TRBV10-2 combines with J gene TRBJ2-5; D uncertain. CDR3 sequence (DNA): TGCGCCAGCAGCCGGGCCGCGGAGGAGACCCAGTACTTC. Encoded protein: CASSRAAEETQYF.